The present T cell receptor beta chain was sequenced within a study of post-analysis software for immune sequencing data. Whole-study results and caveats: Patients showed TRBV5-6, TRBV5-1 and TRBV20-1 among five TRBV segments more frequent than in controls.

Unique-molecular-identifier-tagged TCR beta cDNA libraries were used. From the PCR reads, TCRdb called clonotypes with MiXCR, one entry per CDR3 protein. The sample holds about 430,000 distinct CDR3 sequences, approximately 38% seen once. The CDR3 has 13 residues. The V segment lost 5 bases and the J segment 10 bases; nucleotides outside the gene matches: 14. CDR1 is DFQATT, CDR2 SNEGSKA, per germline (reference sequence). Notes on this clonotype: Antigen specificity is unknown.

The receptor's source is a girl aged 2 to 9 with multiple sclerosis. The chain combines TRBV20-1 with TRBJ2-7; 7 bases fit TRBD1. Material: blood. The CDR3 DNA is TGCAGTGCTCCTCCAGGGGGTCGGGATACCCAGTACTTC. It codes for CSAPPGGRDTQYF.